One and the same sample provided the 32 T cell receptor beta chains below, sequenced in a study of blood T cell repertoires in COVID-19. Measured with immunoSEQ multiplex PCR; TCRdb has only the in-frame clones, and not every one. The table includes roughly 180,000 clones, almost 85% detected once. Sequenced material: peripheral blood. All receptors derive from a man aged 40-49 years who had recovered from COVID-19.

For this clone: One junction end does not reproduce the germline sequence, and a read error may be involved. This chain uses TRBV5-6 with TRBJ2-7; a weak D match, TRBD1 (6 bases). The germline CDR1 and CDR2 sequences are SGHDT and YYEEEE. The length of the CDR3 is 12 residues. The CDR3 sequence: CASSLDRYEQYF. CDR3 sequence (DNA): TGTGCCAGCAGTTTGGACAGATACGAGCAGTACTTC.

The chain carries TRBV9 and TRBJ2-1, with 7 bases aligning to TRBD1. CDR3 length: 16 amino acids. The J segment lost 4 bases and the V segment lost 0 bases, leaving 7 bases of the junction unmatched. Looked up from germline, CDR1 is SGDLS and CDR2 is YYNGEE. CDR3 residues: CASSVGTGTLYNEQFF. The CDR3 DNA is TGTGCCAGCAGCGTAGGGACAGGTACCCTATACAATGAGCAGTTCTTC. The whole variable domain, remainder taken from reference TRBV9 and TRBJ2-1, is DSGVTQTPKHLITATGQRVTLRCSPRSGDLSVYWYQQSLDQGLQFLIQYYNGEERAKGNILERFSAQQFPDLHSELNLSSLELGDSALYFCASSVGTGTLYNEQFFGPGTRLTVL.

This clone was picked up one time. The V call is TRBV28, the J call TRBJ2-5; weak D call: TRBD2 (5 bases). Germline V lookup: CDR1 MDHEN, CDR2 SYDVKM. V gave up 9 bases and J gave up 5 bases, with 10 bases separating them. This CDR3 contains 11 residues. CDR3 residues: CASMAGETQYF. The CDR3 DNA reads TGTGCCAGTATGGCGGGCGAGACCCAGTACTTC. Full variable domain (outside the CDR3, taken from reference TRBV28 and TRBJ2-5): DVKVTQSSRYLVKRTGEKVFLECVQDMDHENMFWYRQDPGLGLRLIYFSYDVKMKEKGDIPEGYSVSREKKERFSLILESASTNQTSMYLCASMAGETQYFGPGTRLLVL.

CDR3 residues: CASSPAPDYGYTF. For the CDR3, the DNA is TGTGCCAGCAGCCCAGCCCCGGACTATGGCTACACCTTC. This chain connects TRBV7-8 to TRBJ1-2; D is uncertain. The V and J ends lost 5 bases and 3 bases respectively, with 10 bases between them. The CDR3 covers 13 residues. The germline gives CDR1 SGHVS, CDR2 FQNEAQ.

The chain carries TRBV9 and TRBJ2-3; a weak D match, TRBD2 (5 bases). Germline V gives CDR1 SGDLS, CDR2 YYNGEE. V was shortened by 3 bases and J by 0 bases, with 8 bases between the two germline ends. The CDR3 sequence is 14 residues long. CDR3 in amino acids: CASSGAVSTDTQYF. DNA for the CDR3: TGTGCCAGCAGCGGAGCGGTTAGCACAGATACGCAGTATTTT.

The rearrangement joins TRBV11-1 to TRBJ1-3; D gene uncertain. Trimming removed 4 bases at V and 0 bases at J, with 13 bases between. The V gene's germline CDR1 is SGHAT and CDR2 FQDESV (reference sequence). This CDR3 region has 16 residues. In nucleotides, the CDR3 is TGTGCCAGCAGCTCAAACACACCTTCCTCTGGAAACACCATATATTTT. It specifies CASSSNTPSSGNTIYF.

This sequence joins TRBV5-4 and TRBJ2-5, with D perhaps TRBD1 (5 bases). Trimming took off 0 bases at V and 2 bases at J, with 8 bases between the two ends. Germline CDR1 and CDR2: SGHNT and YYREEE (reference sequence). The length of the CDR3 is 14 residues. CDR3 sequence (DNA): TGTGCCAGCAGCTTGGACAGGCTACAAGAGACCCAGTACTTC. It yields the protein CASSLDRLQETQYF.

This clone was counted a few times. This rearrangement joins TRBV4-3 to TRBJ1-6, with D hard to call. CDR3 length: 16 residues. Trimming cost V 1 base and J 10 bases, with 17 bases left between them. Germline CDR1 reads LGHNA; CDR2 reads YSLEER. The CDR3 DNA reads TGCGCCAGCAGCCAAGGAGGTCCGGGGATAGGGTCACCCCTCCACTTT. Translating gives CASSQGGPGIGSPLHF.

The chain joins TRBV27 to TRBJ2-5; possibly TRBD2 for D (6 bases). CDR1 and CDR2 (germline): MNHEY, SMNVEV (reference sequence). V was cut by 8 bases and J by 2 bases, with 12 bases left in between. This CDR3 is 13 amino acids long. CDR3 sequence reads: CASGSRGQETQYF. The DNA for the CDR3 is TGTGCCAGCGGATCGCGGGGTCAAGAGACCCAGTACTTC.

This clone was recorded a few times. CDR3 loop: CAWSPRGGDYYGYTF. CDR3 sequence (DNA): TGTGCCTGGAGTCCACGAGGGGGGGATTACTATGGCTACACCTTC. The genes are TRBV30 and TRBJ1-2, with a tentative D call TRBD1 (6 bases). The CDR3 is made up of 15 amino acids. V was cut by 2 bases and J by 3 bases, with 16 bases left in between. The germline CDR1 and CDR2 sequences are GTSNPN and SVGIG (reference sequence).

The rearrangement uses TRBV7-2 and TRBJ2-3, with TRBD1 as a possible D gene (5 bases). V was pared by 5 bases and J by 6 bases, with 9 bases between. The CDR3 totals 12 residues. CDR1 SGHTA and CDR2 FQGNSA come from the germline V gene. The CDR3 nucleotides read TGTGCCAGCAGCCCCCAGGGTGATACGCAGTATTTT. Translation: CASSPQGDTQYF.

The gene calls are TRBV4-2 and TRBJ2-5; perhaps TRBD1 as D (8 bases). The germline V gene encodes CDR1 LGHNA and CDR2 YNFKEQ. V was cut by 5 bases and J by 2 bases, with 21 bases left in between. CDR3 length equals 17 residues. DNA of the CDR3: TGTGCCAGCAGCATGCCCCCACAGGGGGGGAGGCAAGAGACCCAGTACTTC. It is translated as CASSMPPQGGRQETQYF.

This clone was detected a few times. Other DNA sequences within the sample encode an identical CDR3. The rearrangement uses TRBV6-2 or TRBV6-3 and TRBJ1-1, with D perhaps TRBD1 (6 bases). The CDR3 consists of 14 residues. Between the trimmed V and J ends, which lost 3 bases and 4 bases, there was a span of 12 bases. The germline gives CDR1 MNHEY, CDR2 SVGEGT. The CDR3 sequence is CASSYVGGSTEAFF. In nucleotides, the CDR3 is TGTGCCAGCAGTTATGTTGGGGGCTCCACTGAAGCTTTCTTT.

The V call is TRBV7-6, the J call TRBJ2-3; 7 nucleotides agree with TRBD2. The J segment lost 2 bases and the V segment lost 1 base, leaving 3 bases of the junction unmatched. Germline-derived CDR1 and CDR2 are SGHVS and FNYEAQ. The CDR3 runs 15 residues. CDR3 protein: CASSLEGGATDTQYF. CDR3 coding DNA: TGTGCCAGCAGCTTAGAGGGAGGGGCCACAGATACGCAGTATTTT.

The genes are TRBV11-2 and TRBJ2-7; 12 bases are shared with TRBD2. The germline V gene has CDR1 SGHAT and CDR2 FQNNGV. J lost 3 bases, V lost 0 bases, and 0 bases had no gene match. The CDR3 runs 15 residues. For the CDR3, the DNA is TGTGCCAGCAGCTTAGAACTAGCGGGGGGCTACGAGCAGTACTTC. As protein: CASSLELAGGYEQYF.

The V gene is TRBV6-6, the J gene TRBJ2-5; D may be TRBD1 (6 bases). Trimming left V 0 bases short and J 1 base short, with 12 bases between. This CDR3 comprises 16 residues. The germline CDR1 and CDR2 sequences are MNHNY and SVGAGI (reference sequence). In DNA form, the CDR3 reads TGTGCCAGCAGTTACTCGAGGGGCAGGGGCCAAGAGACCCAGTACTTC. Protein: CASSYSRGRGQETQYF.

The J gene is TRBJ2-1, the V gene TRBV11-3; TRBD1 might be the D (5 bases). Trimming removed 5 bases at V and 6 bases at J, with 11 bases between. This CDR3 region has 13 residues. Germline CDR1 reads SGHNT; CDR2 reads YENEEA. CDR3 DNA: TGTGCCAGCAGCATGGACAAGCTCAATGAGCAGTTCTTC. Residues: CASSMDKLNEQFF.

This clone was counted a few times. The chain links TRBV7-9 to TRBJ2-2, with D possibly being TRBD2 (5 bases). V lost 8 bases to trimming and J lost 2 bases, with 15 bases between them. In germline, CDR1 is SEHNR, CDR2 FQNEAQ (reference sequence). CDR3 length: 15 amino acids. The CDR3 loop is CASFTGRANTGELFF. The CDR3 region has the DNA TGTGCCAGCTTTACCGGGCGGGCTAACACCGGGGAGCTGTTTTTT.

As DNA, the CDR3 is TGTGCCAGCAGTTTGGAGCGACAGGTCGGCTACACCTTC. Protein: CASSLERQVGYTF. J is TRBJ1-2 and V is TRBV12-3 or TRBV12-4; possibly TRBD1 for D (6 bases). The V gene lost 3 bases and the J gene lost 8 bases, with 13 bases spanning the gap. The CDR3 has 13 amino acids.

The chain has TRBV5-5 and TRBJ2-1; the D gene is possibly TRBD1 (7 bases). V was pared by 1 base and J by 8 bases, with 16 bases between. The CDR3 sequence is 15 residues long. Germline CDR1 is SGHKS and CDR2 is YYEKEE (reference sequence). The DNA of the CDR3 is TGTGCCAGCAGCTTGTCCAGGGGGGATTTCGATGAGCAGTTCTTC. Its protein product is CASSLSRGDFDEQFF.

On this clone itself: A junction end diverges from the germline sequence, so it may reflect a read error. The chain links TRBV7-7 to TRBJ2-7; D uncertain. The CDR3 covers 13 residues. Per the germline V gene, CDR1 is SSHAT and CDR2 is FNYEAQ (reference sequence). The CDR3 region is CASSLDTDYEQYF. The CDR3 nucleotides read TGTGCTAGCAGCTTAGATACAGACTACGAGCAGTACTTC.

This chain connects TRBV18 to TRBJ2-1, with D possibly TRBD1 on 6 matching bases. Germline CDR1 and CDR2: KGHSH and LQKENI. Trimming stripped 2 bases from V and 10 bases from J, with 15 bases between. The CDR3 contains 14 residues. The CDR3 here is CASSPVLSGTEQFF. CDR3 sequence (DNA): TGTGCCAGCTCACCAGTTTTATCCGGGACAGAGCAGTTCTTC.

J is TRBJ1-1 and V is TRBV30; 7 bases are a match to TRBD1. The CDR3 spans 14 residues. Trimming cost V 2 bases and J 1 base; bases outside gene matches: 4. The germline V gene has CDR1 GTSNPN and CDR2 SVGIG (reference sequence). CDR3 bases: TGTGCCTGGAGTCCTGGGACAGAGAACACTGAAGCTTTCTTT. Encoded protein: CAWSPGTENTEAFF.

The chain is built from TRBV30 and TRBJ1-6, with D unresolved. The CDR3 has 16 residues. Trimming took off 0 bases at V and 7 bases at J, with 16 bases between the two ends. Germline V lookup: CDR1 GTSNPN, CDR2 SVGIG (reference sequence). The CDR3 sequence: CAWSVRGLAGNSPLHF. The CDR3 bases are TGTGCCTGGAGTGTACGGGGTTTAGCGGGGAATTCACCCCTCCACTTT.

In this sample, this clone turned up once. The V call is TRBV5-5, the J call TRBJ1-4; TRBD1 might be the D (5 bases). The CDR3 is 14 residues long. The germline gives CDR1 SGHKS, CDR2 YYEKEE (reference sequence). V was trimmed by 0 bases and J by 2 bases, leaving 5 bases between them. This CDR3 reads CASSLGGTNEKLFF. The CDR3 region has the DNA TGTGCCAGCAGCTTGGGGGGCACTAATGAAAAACTGTTTTTT.

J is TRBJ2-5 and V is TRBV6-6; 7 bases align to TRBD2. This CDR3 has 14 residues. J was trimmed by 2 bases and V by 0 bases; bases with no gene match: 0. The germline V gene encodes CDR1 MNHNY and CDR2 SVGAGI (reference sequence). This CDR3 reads CASSYSSGQETQYF. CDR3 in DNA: TGTGCCAGCAGTTACTCTAGCGGGCAAGAGACCCAGTACTTC.

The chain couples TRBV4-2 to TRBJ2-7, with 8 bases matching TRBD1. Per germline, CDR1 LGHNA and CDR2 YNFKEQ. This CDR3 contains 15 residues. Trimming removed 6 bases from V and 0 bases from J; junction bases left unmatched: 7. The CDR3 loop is CASRHIGQGSYEQYF. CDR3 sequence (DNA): TGTGCCAGCAGACATATTGGACAGGGCTCCTACGAGCAGTACTTC.

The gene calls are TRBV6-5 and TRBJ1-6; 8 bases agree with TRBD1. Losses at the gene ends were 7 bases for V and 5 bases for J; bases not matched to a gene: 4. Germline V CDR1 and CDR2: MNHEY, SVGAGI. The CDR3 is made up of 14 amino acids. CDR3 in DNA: TGTGCCAGCAACCCGGGACAGGATAATTCACCCCTCCACTTT. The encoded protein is CASNPGQDNSPLHF.

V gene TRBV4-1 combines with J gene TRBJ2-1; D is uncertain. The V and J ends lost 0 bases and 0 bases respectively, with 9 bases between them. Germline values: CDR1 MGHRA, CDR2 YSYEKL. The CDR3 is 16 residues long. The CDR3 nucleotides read TGCGCCAGCAGCCAAGATCCGGCAGGCTCCTACAATGAGCAGTTCTTC. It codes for CASSQDPAGSYNEQFF.

The CDR3 DNA follows: TGTGCCAGCAGCCCCCGTTCCGTAATAGATACGCAGTATTTT. Residues: CASSPRSVIDTQYF. V usage is TRBV3-1 (or the pseudogene TRBV3-2) and J usage is TRBJ2-3; D call uncertain. From germline, CDR1 is LGHDT and CDR2 YNNKEL (reference sequence). Trimming shortened V by 4 bases and J by 5 bases, and 13 bases separated the two germline ends. CDR3 length: 14 amino acids.

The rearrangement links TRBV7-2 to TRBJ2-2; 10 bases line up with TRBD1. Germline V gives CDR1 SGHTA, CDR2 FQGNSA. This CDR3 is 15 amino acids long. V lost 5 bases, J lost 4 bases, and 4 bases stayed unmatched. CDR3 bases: TGTGCCAGCAGCCCCAGGACAGGGGGCACCGGGGAGCTGTTTTTT. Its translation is CASSPRTGGTGELFF.

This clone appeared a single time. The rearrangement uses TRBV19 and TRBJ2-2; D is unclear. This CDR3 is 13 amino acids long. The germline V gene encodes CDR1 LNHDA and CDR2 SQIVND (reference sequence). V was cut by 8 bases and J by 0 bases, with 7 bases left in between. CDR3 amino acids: CASVAANTGELFF. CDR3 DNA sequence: TGTGCCAGTGTAGCTGCGAACACCGGGGAGCTGTTTTTT.